These 30 T cell receptor beta chains originate from one sample sequenced in a study of PD-L1 blockade in urothelial cancer. Profiling relied on immunoSEQ multiplex PCR, and the TCRdb table lists in-frame clones only, not all of them. The data show around 100,000 clones, with roughly 84% seen just once and roughly 2.2% held by the top ten. The sequencing used PBMCs, collected around atezolizumab (anti-PD-L1) treatment. All receptors derive from a man aged 50 or older with urothelial cancer.

The chain couples TRBV7-2 to TRBJ2-7; 9 bases are shared with TRBD1. Germline V gene sequence: CDR1 SGHTA, CDR2 FQGNSA. The J segment lost 6 bases and the V segment lost 5 bases, leaving 8 bases of the junction unmatched. The CDR3 has 14 residues. The CDR3 here is CASSKRTGELEQYF. CDR3 bases: TGTGCCAGCAGCAAGAGGACAGGGGAACTCGAGCAGTACTTC.

The chain has TRBV27 and TRBJ2-1; 15 nucleotides line up with TRBD2. With V trimmed by 2 bases and J by 5 bases, 1 base remained unmatched. CDR3 size: 16 residues. Germline CDR1 reads MNHEY; CDR2 reads SMNVEV (reference sequence). This chain's CDR3 is CASSLGLAGGDNEQFF. CDR3 DNA sequence: TGTGCCAGCAGTTTAGGACTAGCGGGAGGGGACAATGAGCAGTTCTTC.

The chain combines TRBV7-8 with TRBJ1-6; 7 bases match TRBD1. The CDR3 extends over 17 amino acids. The germline V gene encodes CDR1 SGHVS and CDR2 FQNEAQ. J gave up 11 bases and V 3 bases, and 16 bases lay outside the gene matches. DNA for the CDR3: TGTGCCAGCAGCTTCGCCCTCCCCCGACAGGGAATGGCACCCCTCCACTTT. Amino acids: CASSFALPRQGMAPLHF. Full variable domain (remainder filled in from reference TRBV7-8 and TRBJ1-6): GAGVSQSPRYKVAKRGQDVALRCDPISGHVSLFWYQQALGQGPEFLTYFQNEAQLDKSGLPSDRFFAERPEGSVSTLKIQRTQQEDSAVYLCASSFALPRQGMAPLHFGNGTRLTVT.

The genes are TRBV14 and TRBJ2-5; D is possibly TRBD1 (5 bases). The CDR3 spans 15 residues. Between the trimmed V and J ends, which lost 6 bases and 3 bases, there was a span of 17 bases. Germline CDR1 reads SGHDN; CDR2 reads FVKESK. This CDR3 reads CASSLLGGAKETQYF. The DNA of the CDR3 is TGTGCCAGCAGTCTTTTAGGTGGGGCCAAAGAGACCCAGTACTTC.

This clone appeared a single time. The gene calls are TRBV2 and TRBJ2-1; 11 bases agree with TRBD2. This CDR3 spans 16 amino acids. Per germline, CDR1 SNHLY and CDR2 FYNNEI. The ends lost 8 bases at V and 7 bases at J; junction bases unmatched: 13. The CDR3 nucleotides read TGTGCCAGCTATTCTTTAGCGGGAGGGCCCTGGAATGAGCAGTTCTTC. Translated, it gives CASYSLAGGPWNEQFF.

The rearrangement links TRBV5-1 to TRBJ2-5; perhaps TRBD2 as D (6 bases). The CDR3 is 16 residues long. Germline lookup yields CDR1 SGHRS and CDR2 YFSETQ. V was shortened by 0 bases and J by 4 bases, with 16 bases between the two germline ends. As DNA, the CDR3 is TGCGCCAGCAGCTTGGGCGGGACGGACTTGGGAGAGACCCAGTACTTC. Translation: CASSLGGTDLGETQYF.

This clone was observed once. The gene calls are TRBV2 and TRBJ2-1; 12 bases are a match to TRBD2. Trimming cost V 10 bases and J 7 bases; bases outside gene matches: 11. Germline loops: CDR1 SNHLY, CDR2 FYNNEI. This CDR3 is built from 15 residues. CDR3 loop: CAIVERTSGINEQFF. CDR3 sequence (DNA): TGTGCCATCGTCGAAAGGACTAGCGGGATTAATGAGCAGTTCTTC.

The chain uses TRBV5-4 and TRBJ2-5; tentative D call: TRBD1 (5 bases). V was cut by 4 bases and J by 1 base, with 11 bases left in between. The length of the CDR3 is 14 residues. CDR1 is SGHNT, CDR2 YYREEE, per germline (reference sequence). Written as DNA, the CDR3 is TGTGCCAGCAGCCAAGGACACGTCCAAGAGACCCAGTACTTC. It specifies CASSQGHVQETQYF.

This chain connects TRBV6-5 to TRBJ2-5, with D maybe TRBD2 (5 bases). V was clipped by 5 bases and J by 0 bases, with 13 bases between them. CDR3 length: 15 residues. Germline loops: CDR1 MNHEY, CDR2 SVGAGI. CDR3 sequence reads: CASSPLDYYQETQYF. The CDR3 coding sequence is TGTGCCAGCAGTCCTCTCGACTACTACCAAGAGACCCAGTACTTC.

V usage is TRBV10-2 and J usage is TRBJ2-7; TRBD2 agrees at 9 bases. Germline assignment: CDR1 WSHSY and CDR2 SAAADI. This CDR3 contains 13 residues. Trimming removed 8 bases from V and 0 bases from J; junction bases left unmatched: 2. This CDR3 is CASGSGSSYEQYF. The CDR3 DNA reads TGCGCCAGCGGTAGCGGGAGCTCCTACGAGCAGTACTTC.

The sample holds one count of this clone. The CDR3 DNA is TGTGCCAGCAGTAAATACTACGGGACAAGATCTAGCAATCAGCCCCAGCATTTT. It encodes CASSKYYGTRSSNQPQHF. The rearrangement links TRBV28 to TRBJ1-5; D is perhaps TRBD1 (6 bases). The germline V gene has CDR1 MDHEN and CDR2 SYDVKM. V was cut by 5 bases and J by 0 bases, with 20 bases left in between. The CDR3 covers 18 residues.

This clone was recorded once. The rearrangement uses TRBV5-4 and TRBJ2-5; maybe TRBD2 (6 bases). The CDR3 runs 13 residues. Germline V gene data show CDR1 as SGHNT and CDR2 as YYREEE (reference sequence). Trimming shortened V by 2 bases and J by 4 bases, and 9 bases separated the two germline ends. In nucleotides, the CDR3 is TGTGCCAGCAGCTTCCGGGGGAGAGAGACCCAGTACTTC. Its translation is CASSFRGRETQYF.

The chain recombines TRBV6-5 with TRBJ2-1; 14 bases are shared with TRBD2. Trimming at V came to 4 bases and at J to 7 bases, leaving 6 bases not matched to a gene. From germline, CDR1 is MNHEY and CDR2 SVGAGI. CDR3 size: 16 residues. In nucleotides, the CDR3 is TGTGCCAGCAGTTTCCGGACTAGCGGGAGGCGAAATGAGCAGTTCTTC. Encoded protein: CASSFRTSGRRNEQFF.

V is TRBV14 and J is TRBJ2-4; TRBD2 agrees at 11 bases. The trim removed 1 base at V and 9 bases at J, leaving 5 bases unmatched. The length of the CDR3 is 15 residues. Germline assignment: CDR1 SGHDN and CDR2 FVKESK. CDR3 sequence reads: CASSQGGTSGSIQYF. CDR3 sequence (DNA): TGTGCCAGCAGCCAAGGCGGGACTAGCGGAAGCATTCAGTACTTC.

The V and J genes are TRBV18 and TRBJ1-5; 7 positions agree with TRBD1. With V trimmed by 6 bases and J by 6 bases, 8 bases remained unmatched. Germline CDR1 and CDR2: KGHSH and LQKENI. This CDR3 contains 14 residues. The CDR3 region has the DNA TGTGCCAGCTCGGAAGACAGGGCCCCTCAGCCCCAGCATTTT. Protein: CASSEDRAPQPQHF.

The chain joins TRBV4-1 to TRBJ2-4; 11 bases fit TRBD2. From germline, CDR1 is MGHRA and CDR2 YSYEKL. J was trimmed by 5 bases and V by 0 bases; bases with no gene match: 3. The CDR3 has 16 amino acids. CDR3 in amino acids: CASSQDLAGGQNIQYF. CDR3 DNA sequence: TGCGCCAGCAGCCAAGATCTAGCGGGAGGACAAAACATTCAGTACTTC.

The sample holds a few counts of this clone. The chain uses TRBV7-9 and TRBJ1-5; D unclear. This CDR3 is 12 amino acids long. CDR1 is SEHNR and CDR2 is FQNEAQ in the germline V gene (reference sequence). V was pared by 5 bases and J by 7 bases, with 9 bases between. The CDR3 sequence: CASSPDWQPQHF. Written as DNA, the CDR3 is TGTGCCAGCAGCCCAGATTGGCAGCCCCAGCATTTT.

The J gene is TRBJ2-7, the V gene TRBV4-2; 9 bases match TRBD2. The CDR3 loop spans 14 amino acids. V was pared by 1 base and J by 3 bases, with 1 base of the junction left unmatched. CDR1 LGHNA and CDR2 YNFKEQ come from the germline V gene. The chain's CDR3 is CASSQVSGSYEQYF. The CDR3 DNA follows: TGTGCCAGCAGCCAAGTTAGCGGGAGCTACGAGCAGTACTTC.

The chain uses TRBV4-2 and TRBJ2-1, with 8 bases identical to TRBD2. After removal of 1 base from V and 3 bases from J, the junction contained 5 bases not matched to a gene. The CDR3 covers 16 residues. CDR1 and CDR2 (germline): LGHNA, YNFKEQ. The CDR3: CASSQATSGGYNEQFF. The CDR3, as DNA: TGTGCCAGCAGCCAAGCCACTAGCGGCGGCTACAATGAGCAGTTCTTC.

This sequence joins TRBV14 and TRBJ2-3, with D maybe TRBD2 (7 bases). The CDR3 is made up of 15 amino acids. Trimming took 4 bases from V and 3 from J, leaving 14 bases between them. CDR1 is SGHDN, CDR2 FVKESK, per germline. CDR3 region: CASSLQGGGTDTQYF. Here the CDR3 DNA reads TGTGCCAGCAGCCTCCAGGGAGGGGGAACAGATACGCAGTATTTT.

Only one count was recorded for this clone. The chain joins TRBV6-1 to TRBJ1-2; D remains ambiguous. V was clipped by 7 bases and J by 6 bases, with 9 bases between them. The germline CDR1 and CDR2 sequences are MNHNS and SASEGT. The CDR3 is 11 amino acids. CDR3 sequence (DNA): TGTGCCAGCATGAGTTTCGATGGCTACACCTTC. Encoded protein: CASMSFDGYTF.

This sequence joins TRBV30 and TRBJ2-1, with D possibly being TRBD1 (6 bases). Germline CDR1 GTSNPN, CDR2 SVGIG (reference sequence). V shed 0 bases and J shed 9 bases, with 18 bases lying between them. The CDR3 contains 15 residues. CDR3 region: CAWSVLGQELREQFF. The CDR3 DNA sequence: TGTGCCTGGAGTGTACTGGGACAAGAATTACGTGAGCAGTTCTTC.

J is TRBJ1-5 and V is TRBV19; TRBD1 agrees at 8 bases. Germline V gene data show CDR1 as LNHDA and CDR2 as SQIVND (reference sequence). Germline trimming cut 6 bases from V and 6 bases from J; bases unmatched to any gene: 13. The CDR3 extends over 16 amino acids. The CDR3 loop reads CASSIVTGVMGQPQHF. The DNA for the CDR3 is TGTGCCAGTAGCATTGTGACAGGGGTTATGGGTCAGCCCCAGCATTTT.

The chain couples TRBV6-5 to TRBJ2-5, with TRBD1 identical over 9 bases. Germline loops: CDR1 MNHEY, CDR2 SVGAGI. The CDR3 length is 14 residues. J was trimmed by 5 bases and V by 3 bases; bases with no gene match: 4. CDR3 bases: TGTGCCAGCAGTTATGGGACAGGGCACGAGACCCAGTACTTC. Encoded protein: CASSYGTGHETQYF.

The rearrangement joins TRBV6-5 to TRBJ2-7; TRBD1 matches at 9 bases. V was pared by 5 bases and J by 4 bases, with 9 bases of the junction left unmatched. Per the germline V gene, CDR1 is MNHEY and CDR2 is SVGAGI. The CDR3 consists of 15 residues. The CDR3 coding sequence is TGTGCCAGCAGTGTTCGCCGGGGACAGGGTTACGAGCAGTACTTC. Encoded protein: CASSVRRGQGYEQYF.

The J gene is TRBJ1-4, the V gene TRBV25-1; D is undetermined. CDR3 length: 14 residues. V was clipped by 1 base and J by 11 bases, with 14 bases between them. Germline V CDR1 and CDR2: MGHDK, SYGVNS. The CDR3 sequence: CASSESGLGFKLFF. CDR3 sequence (DNA): TGTGCCAGCAGTGAATCTGGGCTGGGTTTTAAACTGTTTTTT.

The J gene is TRBJ1-5, the V gene TRBV2, with 9 bases identical to TRBD1. V lost 8 bases and J lost 5; bases outside the gene matches: 13. The V gene's germline CDR1 is SNHLY and CDR2 FYNNEI. This CDR3 spans 16 amino acids. DNA for the CDR3: TGTGCCAGCCATCGGACAGGGGAATTTGCCTATCAGCCCCAGCATTTT. Translating it yields CASHRTGEFAYQPQHF.

The V call is TRBV5-6, the J call TRBJ2-5; unclear D gene. Germline V lookup: CDR1 SGHDT, CDR2 YYEEEE. The CDR3 has 14 residues. Trimming left V 0 bases short and J 1 base short, with 7 bases between. The DNA for the CDR3 is TGTGCCAGCAGCTTGGGTACAGCCCAAGAGACCCAGTACTTC. It yields the protein CASSLGTAQETQYF.

For the CDR3, the DNA is TGCGCCAGCACCCAAAGGGGTCAGGGCGTCCTCCAAGAGACCCAGTACTTC. Residues: CASTQRGQGVLQETQYF. The V gene is TRBV5-1, the J gene TRBJ2-5; perhaps TRBD1 as D (5 bases). The CDR3 runs 17 residues. Germline-derived CDR1 and CDR2 are SGHRS and YFSETQ. V was clipped by 6 bases and J by 1 base, with 22 bases between them.

A few counts support this clone. The chain recombines TRBV5-4 with TRBJ2-4, with a weak D call TRBD2 (5 bases). The CDR3 totals 15 residues. The V end was cut by 4 bases, the J end by 8 bases, with 19 bases between. Germline CDR1 reads SGHNT; CDR2 reads YYREEE (reference sequence). The CDR3 loop is CASSPTSTAGDIQYF. Written as DNA, the CDR3 is TGTGCCAGCAGCCCAACGTCCACGGCCGGGGACATTCAGTACTTC.